Reported below is one TCR beta chain. The antigen is not known. The primer mix had 60 Vbeta and 13 Jbeta primers. The method was immunoSEQ multiplex PCR; TCRdb's version includes in-frame clones alone and lacks a portion of them. Found here are 170,000 or so clones, around 80% of them singletons; the top ten hold around 0.74%. V gave up 0 bases and J gave up 8 bases, with 10 bases separating them. Germline V gene sequence: CDR1 SEHNR, CDR2 FQNEAQ (reference sequence). This CDR3 is 14 amino acids long. The sample is drawn from a study of cytomegalovirus exposure and HLA in healthy donors. Across the whole study: Previous work identified some 120 million unique TCR beta sequences from around 200 million T cells.

Study-level points and caveats: What was likely a sequencing artifact was a cluster of highly shared sequence variants. In a later analysis, CMV-associated beta chains were mostly HLA-associated, it appeared. TCR beta V- and J-gene trimming, according to a later analysis, was linked to a missense DCLRE1C variant.

The chain is built from TRBV7-9 and TRBJ1-4; possibly TRBD1 for D (5 bases). Input material: PBMCs. The receptor comes from a middle-aged woman in good health and CMV-seronegative. The CDR3 sequence is CASSLAGVGEKLFF. CDR3 in DNA: TGTGCCAGCAGCTTAGCAGGGGTAGGGGAAAAACTGTTTTTT.